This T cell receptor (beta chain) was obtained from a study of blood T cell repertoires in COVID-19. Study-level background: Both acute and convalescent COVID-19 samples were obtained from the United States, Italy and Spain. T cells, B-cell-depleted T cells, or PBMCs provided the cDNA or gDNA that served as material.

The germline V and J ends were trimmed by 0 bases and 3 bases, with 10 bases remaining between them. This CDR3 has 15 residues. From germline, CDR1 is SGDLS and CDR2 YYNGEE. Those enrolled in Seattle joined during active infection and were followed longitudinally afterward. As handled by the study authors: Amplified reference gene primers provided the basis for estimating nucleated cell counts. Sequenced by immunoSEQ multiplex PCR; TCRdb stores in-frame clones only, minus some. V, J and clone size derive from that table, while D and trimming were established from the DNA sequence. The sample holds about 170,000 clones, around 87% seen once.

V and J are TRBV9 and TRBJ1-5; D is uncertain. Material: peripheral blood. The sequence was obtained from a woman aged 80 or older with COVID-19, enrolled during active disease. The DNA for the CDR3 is TGTGCCAGCAGCGTAGGCGGCGGAGACAATCAGCCCCAGCATTTT. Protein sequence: CASSVGGGDNQPQHF.